This note documents a single T cell receptor (beta chain) sequence. Some clones are missing from TCRdb's copy, which holds only in-frame ones; the method was immunoSEQ multiplex PCR. The repertoire holds 350,000 to 450,000 clones, with 90% as singletons. The data stem from a study of control samples from healthy donors and cancer patients. V was clipped by 4 bases and J by 0 bases, with 5 bases between them. CDR3 length: 13 amino acids. Germline values: CDR1 SGDLS, CDR2 YYNGEE. The receptor comes from a middle-aged man with head and neck cancer. The sequenced sample consisted of PBMCs. This rearrangement joins TRBV9 to TRBJ1-3; D not resolved. Here the CDR3 reads CASSLDSGNTIYF. The CDR3 bases are TGTGCCAGCAGCTTAGACTCTGGAAACACCATATATTTT.